The clone carrying this T cell receptor (beta chain) was seen a single time. This CDR3 spans 15 amino acids. Germline V gives CDR1 SGHDT, CDR2 YYEEEE. Losses at the gene ends were 2 bases for V and 3 bases for J; bases not matched to a gene: 3. This specimen belongs to a study of T cell responses to AZD1222 COVID-19 vaccine. The repertoire was sequenced with immunoSEQ multiplex PCR; TCRdb's copy has only in-frame clones and lacks some. Of 95,000 to 150,000 clones in the sample, around 86% were seen once. The receptor was derived from an adult in good health. The starting material was peripheral blood, obtained on day 0 of AZD1222 vaccination. This chain connects TRBV5-6 to TRBJ2-2; 8 nucleotides line up with TRBD2. The CDR3 DNA reads TGTGCCAGCAGCTTCCTTAGCGGGGACACCGGGGAGCTGTTTTTT. Its translation: CASSFLSGDTGELFF. Complete variable domain (other parts from reference TRBV5-6 and TRBJ2-2): DAGVTQSPTHLIKTRGQQVTLRCSPKSGHDTVSWYQQALGQGPQFIFQYYEEEERQRGNFPDRFSGHQFPNYSSELNVNALLLGDSALYLCASSFLSGDTGELFFGEGSRLTVL.